Each of the 8 T cell receptor beta chains below was sequenced from the same sample in a study of blood T cell repertoires in COVID-19. Profiled with immunoSEQ multiplex PCR; TCRdb holds only in-frame clones, not every one. The sample has 130,000 or so clones, around four fifths seen once. The sequenced sample consisted of peripheral blood. These receptors were obtained from a human donor in a cohort sampled during active COVID-19.

The chain couples TRBV4-3 to TRBJ2-3; 9 nucleotides match TRBD2. This CDR3 has 17 amino acids. Trimming at V came to 1 base and at J to 4 bases, leaving 9 bases not matched to a gene. Germline lookup yields CDR1 LGHNA and CDR2 YSLEER. The CDR3 is CASSQVARGGRADTQYF. For the CDR3, the DNA is TGCGCCAGCAGCCAAGTAGCGCGGGGGGGCCGCGCAGATACGCAGTATTTT.

This clone appeared a few times. The gene calls are TRBV18 and TRBJ2-2; maybe TRBD1 (6 bases). V lost 3 bases and J lost 1, with 9 bases in between. CDR3 size: 15 residues. The germline V gene has CDR1 KGHSH and CDR2 LQKENI. Here the CDR3 DNA reads TGTGCCAGCTCACCGAAGGACAGGAACACCGGGGAGCTGTTTTTT. This encodes CASSPKDRNTGELFF.

This chain joins TRBV4-2 and TRBJ1-6, with 7 bases matching TRBD1. V was clipped by 0 bases and J by 6 bases; unmatched bases: 5. The CDR3 has 16 amino acids. Germline-derived CDR1 and CDR2 are LGHNA and YNFKEQ. The CDR3: CASSQEKTGLNSPLHF. CDR3 sequence (DNA): TGTGCCAGCAGCCAAGAAAAGACAGGGCTTAATTCACCCCTCCACTTT.

CDR3 amino acids: CAISWGRQDSGELFF. The CDR3, as DNA: TGTGCCATCAGTTGGGGACGACAGGACTCCGGGGAGCTGTTTTTT. This sequence joins TRBV10-3 and TRBJ2-2; D may be TRBD1 (6 bases). CDR1 ENHRY and CDR2 SYGVKD come from the germline V gene. Deletions cut 5 bases from V and 6 bases from J, with 16 bases between. The CDR3 contains 15 residues.

The chain recombines TRBV28 with TRBJ1-5; tentative D call: TRBD1 (6 bases). The CDR3 runs to 16 residues. V was shortened by 3 bases and J by 5 bases, with 17 bases between the two germline ends. In germline, CDR1 is MDHEN, CDR2 SYDVKM. The CDR3 loop is CASSFFSRGAHQPQHF. The CDR3 nucleotides are TGTGCCAGCAGTTTTTTTAGTCGGGGGGCTCATCAGCCCCAGCATTTT. The full variable domain, in which reference TRBV28 and TRBJ1-5 provide the parts outside the CDR3, is DVKVTQSSRYLVKRTGEKVFLECVQDMDHENMFWYRQDPGLGLRLIYFSYDVKMKEKGDIPEGYSVSREKKERFSLILESASTNQTSMYLCASSFFSRGAHQPQHFGDGTRLSIL.

The chain carries TRBV4-3 and TRBJ1-4; tentatively, D is TRBD1 (5 bases). CDR1 is LGHNA, CDR2 YSLEER, per germline. V was pared by 6 bases and J by 0 bases, with 11 bases between. The CDR3 spans 15 residues. For the CDR3, the DNA is TGCGCCAGCAGTCCAGGGTCTGCAACTAATGAAAAACTGTTTTTT. Translation: CASSPGSATNEKLFF.

The CDR3 loop is CASSGPRGSGNTIYF. The CDR3 DNA is TGTGCCAGCAGTGGCCCCAGGGGCTCTGGAAACACCATATATTTT. The genes are TRBV6-4 and TRBJ1-3; D is perhaps TRBD1 (6 bases). The CDR3 contains 15 residues. V was shortened by 4 bases and J by 0 bases, with 10 bases between the two germline ends. Germline loops: CDR1 MRHNA, CDR2 SNTAGT.

This chain uses TRBV18 with TRBJ1-3; D perhaps matches TRBD1 (5 bases). This CDR3 is built from 13 residues. Trimming cost V 5 bases and J 7 bases, with 12 bases left between them. The V gene's germline CDR1 is KGHSH and CDR2 LQKENI. The chain's CDR3 is CASSATVGNTIYF. The CDR3 bases are TGTGCCAGCTCAGCGACAGTCGGTAACACCATATATTTT.